These 17 T cell receptor beta chains were sequenced from one sample in a study of identical twins. In TCRdb, the 5' RACE reads were re-called with MiXCR into one record per CDR3 protein. Seen here are hundreds of thousands of distinct CDR3 sequences, approximately 13% observed once, and the top ten hold around 1.5%. This sample also appeared in a second study, on yellow fever vaccine responses in identical twins.

The sample consisted of PBMCs. The receptors originated from a woman aged 18-35 years in good health.

This clonotype was seen only a few times. V gene TRBV28 combines with J gene TRBJ1-4; the match to TRBD1 covers 8 bases. Losses at the gene ends were 8 bases for V and 11 bases for J; bases not matched to a gene: 4. Germline lookup yields CDR1 MDHEN and CDR2 SYDVKM. This CDR3 spans 11 amino acids. CDR3 amino acids: CASSDRVKLFF. The CDR3 DNA sequence: TGTGCCAGCTCGGACAGGGTGAAACTGTTTTTT.

This clonotype was found a few times. The chain carries TRBV5-1 and TRBJ2-5; 10 nucleotides match TRBD2. Germline V lookup: CDR1 SGHRS, CDR2 YFSETQ. The CDR3 totals 15 residues. Germline trimming cut 2 bases from V and 4 bases from J; bases unmatched to any gene: 5. The CDR3 bases are TGCGCCAGCAGCTTAACTAGCGGGATCGGAGAGACCCAGTACTTC. Translated: CASSLTSGIGETQYF.

This clonotype was seen at least ten times. The chain couples TRBV4-1 to TRBJ2-3, with 8 bases that match TRBD2. The CDR3 loop spans 14 amino acids. Germline-derived CDR1 and CDR2 are MGHRA and YSYEKL. J was trimmed by 5 bases and V by 1 base; bases with no gene match: 2. In nucleotides, the CDR3 is TGCGCCAGCAGCCAAGTTGCGGGAGGAGATACGCAGTATTTT. Translated: CASSQVAGGDTQYF.

This clonotype was counted a few times. The genes are TRBV3-1 and TRBJ2-7, with TRBD2 matching over 16 bases. The CDR3 length is 18 residues. The V and J ends lost 4 bases and 3 bases, in that order; junction bases with no gene match: 9. Germline V gene lookup returns CDR1 LGHDT and CDR2 YNNKEL (reference sequence). As DNA, the CDR3 is TGTGCCAGCAGCCCGGGGACTAGCGGGAGGGCCCCATTCTACGAGCAGTACTTC. This gives the protein CASSPGTSGRAPFYEQYF.

The V and J genes are TRBV12-3 or TRBV12-4 and TRBJ2-2; 14 bases are a match to TRBD2. V lost 3 bases and J lost 5; bases outside the gene matches: 5. This CDR3 has 17 amino acids. CDR3 DNA sequence: TGTGCCAGCAGTTTCGGACTAGCGGGAGGCCCGACCGGGGAGCTGTTTTTT. Translated, it gives CASSFGLAGGPTGELFF.

The chain links TRBV2 to TRBJ2-3, with TRBD2 matching 11 bases. Trimming took 4 bases from V and 7 from J; bases not matched to a gene: 4. The length of the CDR3 is 14 residues. Germline CDR1 reads SNHLY; CDR2 reads FYNNEI. CDR3 region: CASSVPSGGYTQYF. The CDR3 bases are TGTGCCAGCAGTGTTCCTAGCGGGGGGTATACGCAGTATTTT.

This clonotype was seen more than once but under ten times. This rearrangement joins TRBV10-3 to TRBJ1-1; tentative D call: TRBD1 (6 bases). V lost 2 bases, J lost 1 base, and 8 bases lay in between. CDR3 length equals 14 residues. The germline gives CDR1 ENHRY, CDR2 SYGVKD. The CDR3 nucleotides read TGTGCCATCAGTGAGCAGACAGGGAACACTGAAGCTTTCTTT. Translated: CAISEQTGNTEAFF.

The chain couples TRBV3-1 to TRBJ2-6; D call uncertain. V gave up 2 bases and J gave up 0 bases, with 11 bases separating them. Germline CDR1 is LGHDT and CDR2 is YNNKEL (reference sequence). The CDR3 extends over 17 amino acids. The CDR3 spells CASSQFPASSGANVLTF. DNA for the CDR3: TGTGCCAGCAGCCAATTCCCAGCGAGCTCTGGGGCCAACGTCCTGACTTTC.

In this sample, this clonotype turned up a few times. V is TRBV10-3 and J is TRBJ1-1; D unclear. Germline loops: CDR1 ENHRY, CDR2 SYGVKD. The ends were cut back, 6 bases at V and 7 bases at J, with 18 bases in the middle. The CDR3 totals 14 residues. CDR3 sequence reads: CAISPSGQEVEAFF. The CDR3, as DNA: TGTGCCATCAGCCCTTCTGGGCAGGAGGTTGAAGCTTTCTTT.

This clonotype was recorded a few times. The V gene is TRBV5-1, the J gene TRBJ2-1; D unclear. Germline CDR1 reads SGHRS; CDR2 reads YFSETQ. The CDR3 extends over 15 amino acids. The ends were cut back, 5 bases at V and 8 bases at J, with 20 bases in the middle. CDR3 coding DNA: TGCGCCAGCAGAAGTATGTTAGCCAGAAACGATGAGCAGTTCTTC. Protein product: CASRSMLARNDEQFF.

The table lists this clonotype with a few counts. The chain links TRBV5-1 to TRBJ2-1; 11 positions agree with TRBD2. The CDR3 length is 17 residues. CDR1 is SGHRS, CDR2 YFSETQ, per germline. After removal of 4 bases from V and 5 bases from J, the junction contained 11 bases not matched to a gene. The CDR3 region is CASSLLLAGGSDNEQFF. CDR3 sequence (DNA): TGCGCCAGCAGCCTACTTTTAGCGGGGGGGTCAGACAATGAGCAGTTCTTC.

This clonotype was found a few times. This sequence joins TRBV28 and TRBJ2-1; either TRBD1 or TRBD2 may supply D (5 bases each). The V gene's germline CDR1 is MDHEN and CDR2 SYDVKM. With 7 bases removed from V and 2 bases from J, the gap between germline ends came to 21 bases. There are 17 residues in the CDR3. The CDR3 DNA sequence: TGTGCCAGCACCGCCGGGGCCGCAGGGACCACCTACAATGAGCAGTTCTTC. Amino acid sequence: CASTAGAAGTTYNEQFF.

The chain is built from TRBV3-1 and TRBJ2-2; D may match TRBD1 or TRBD2 (5 bases each). CDR1 is LGHDT, CDR2 YNNKEL, per germline (reference sequence). V was pared by 4 bases and J by 5 bases, with 17 bases between. The CDR3 spans 16 residues. The CDR3 is CASSPTRGMGTGELFF. DNA of the CDR3: TGTGCCAGCAGCCCAACTAGGGGCATGGGGACCGGGGAGCTGTTTTTT.

This clonotype was counted many times. The chain has TRBV6-6 and TRBJ2-7, with a tentative D call TRBD1 (5 bases). This CDR3 comprises 12 residues. Trimming cost V 8 bases and J 0 bases, with 8 bases left between them. CDR1 and CDR2 (germline): MNHNY, SVGAGI (reference sequence). CDR3 amino acids: CASGASSYEQYF. The CDR3 DNA follows: TGTGCCAGCGGGGCCAGCTCCTACGAGCAGTACTTC.

The chain recombines TRBV2 with TRBJ2-7; possible D gene TRBD1, 8 bases. CDR1 is SNHLY, CDR2 FYNNEI, per germline. Trimming cost V 5 bases and J 5 bases, with 13 bases left between them. This CDR3 is 13 amino acids long. The CDR3 reads CASSKQGGDEQYV. The CDR3 DNA reads as TGTGCCAGCAGTAAACAGGGGGGGGACGAGCAGTACGTC.

This chain connects TRBV7-9 to TRBJ1-4; D is unclear. Trimming cost V 10 bases and J 5 bases, with 8 bases left between them. Germline CDR1 is SEHNR and CDR2 is FQNEAQ (reference sequence). This CDR3 is built from 11 residues. CDR3 protein: CAITINEKLFF. CDR3 coding DNA: TGTGCCATCACTATCAATGAAAAACTGTTTTTT.

This clonotype showed up just a few times. The genes are TRBV20-1 and TRBJ1-2; TRBD1 is a possible D gene (6 bases). The CDR3 runs 13 residues. The germline V and J ends were trimmed by 2 bases and 7 bases, with 14 bases remaining between them. Germline V gene sequence: CDR1 DFQATT, CDR2 SNEGSKA (reference sequence). CDR3 nucleotides: TGCAGTGCTAGAACACAGGGAGTCGGTGGCTACACCTTC. It encodes CSARTQGVGGYTF.